Listed below are T cell receptor beta chains from one sample, sequenced in a study of shared clonotypes between healthy human individuals. Sequencing used immunoSEQ multiplex PCR; TCRdb keeps in-frame clones, though not all of them. The sample carries about 750,000 clones, 80% to 95% recorded once. Sequencing was performed on naive CD8+ T cells sorted from blood. The receptors come from a man aged 25-40 years in good health. Each CDR3 is given with its conserved first and last residue. Each record gives: J gene, V gene, D gene, clone size, CDR3 protein, CDR3 DNA. The D gene is left open where the match is weak. The size field is filled for only some rows; it gives once, few, many or a size class.

TRBJ2-1,TRBV27,TRBD2,-,CASSALAGSSYNEQFF,TGTGCCAGCAGTGCATTAGCGGGTAGCTCCTACAATGAGCAGTTCTTC
TRBJ2-3,TRBV5-1,-,once,CASSLTSSSTDTQYF,TGCGCCAGCAGCTTGACTAGTTCTAGCACAGATACGCAGTATTTT
TRBJ2-1,TRBV6-5,-,-,CASSYSSSGNEQFF,TGTGCCAGCAGTTACTCGAGTAGCGGCAATGAGCAGTTCTTC
TRBJ2-1,TRBV27,-,-,CASSLSFGDVLANEQFF,TGTGCCAGCAGCCTTTCCTTCGGGGACGTATTGGCCAATGAGCAGTTCTTC
TRBJ2-1,TRBV7-7,TRBD2,-,CASSLTSGRLGEQFF,TGTGCTAGCAGCCTGACTAGCGGGAGGTTGGGTGAGCAGTTCTTC
TRBJ2-7,TRBV25-1,-,-,CASSEWDPYEQYF,TGTGCCAGCAGTGAATGGGACCCCTACGAGCAGTACTTC
TRBJ1-1,TRBV18,-,once,CASSPDRFTEAFF,TGTGCCAGCTCACCAGATCGGTTCACTGAAGCTTTCTTT
TRBJ2-7,TRBV10-3,TRBD1,few,CAISMDRDEQYF,TGTGCCATCAGTATGGACAGGGACGAGCAGTACTTC
TRBJ2-7,TRBV6-1,-,-,CASSEMTGLAYEQYF,TGTGCCAGCAGTGAAATGACAGGTCTAGCCTACGAGCAGTACTTC
TRBJ1-2,TRBV7-3,-,-,CASSLNPGYGYTF,TGTGCCAGCAGCTTAAACCCGGGCTATGGCTACACCTTC
TRBJ2-3,TRBV2,TRBD2,once,CASSPGFLAGESTDTQYF,TGTGCCAGCAGTCCAGGGTTCTTAGCGGGAGAGTCCACAGATACGCAGTATTTT
TRBJ2-2,TRBV7-2,-,-,CASSPQNTGELFF,TGTGCCAGCAGCCCACAAAACACCGGGGAGCTGTTTTTT
TRBJ2-3,TRBV27,-,-,CASAPGLGADTQYF,TGTGCCAGCGCCCCAGGGCTCGGCGCAGATACGCAGTATTTT
TRBJ1-1,TRBV6-5,-,-,CASSYSGTPNTEAFF,TGTGCCAGCAGTTACTCTGGGACTCCGAACACTGAAGCTTTCTTT
TRBJ2-1,TRBV5-1,TRBD1,once,CASSAGTGYNEQFF,TGCGCCAGCAGCGCCGGGACAGGGTACAATGAGCAGTTCTTC
TRBJ2-1,TRBV7-9,TRBD2,-,CAHGGVSSYNEQFF,TGTGCCCACGGGGGGGTTAGCTCCTACAATGAGCAGTTCTTC
TRBJ1-2,TRBV4-1,-,-,CASSQGGADGYTF,TGCGCCAGCAGCCAAGGAGGCGCAGATGGCTACACCTTC
TRBJ2-7,TRBV4-1,-,-,CASSHPARREQYF,TGCGCCAGCAGCCACCCGGCCCGGCGGGAGCAGTACTTC